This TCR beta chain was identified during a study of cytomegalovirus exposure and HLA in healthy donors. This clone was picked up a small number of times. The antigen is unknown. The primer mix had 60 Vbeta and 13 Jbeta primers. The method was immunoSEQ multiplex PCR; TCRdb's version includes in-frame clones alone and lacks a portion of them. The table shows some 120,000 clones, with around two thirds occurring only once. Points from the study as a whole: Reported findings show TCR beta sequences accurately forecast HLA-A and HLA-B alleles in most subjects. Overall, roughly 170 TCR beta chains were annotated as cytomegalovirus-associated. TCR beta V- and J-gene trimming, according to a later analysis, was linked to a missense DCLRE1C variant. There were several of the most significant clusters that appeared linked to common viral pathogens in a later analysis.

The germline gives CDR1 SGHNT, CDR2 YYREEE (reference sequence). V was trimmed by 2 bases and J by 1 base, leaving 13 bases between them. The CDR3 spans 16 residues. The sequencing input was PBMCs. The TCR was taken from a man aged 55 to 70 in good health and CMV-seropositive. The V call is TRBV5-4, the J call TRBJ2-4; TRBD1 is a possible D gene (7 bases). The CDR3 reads CASSFDRAGAKNIQYF. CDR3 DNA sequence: TGTGCCAGCAGCTTTGACAGGGCGGGGGCCAAAAACATTCAGTACTTC.